A single T cell receptor beta chain is shown here with its context. The data are from a study of T cell responses to AZD1222 COVID-19 vaccine. Profiling relied on immunoSEQ multiplex PCR, and the TCRdb table lists in-frame clones only, not all of them. Of 250,000 to 300,000 clones listed, about 94% are singletons. Germline lookup yields CDR1 SQVTM and CDR2 ANQGSEA. This CDR3 spans 14 amino acids. V lost 6 bases to trimming and J lost 4 bases, with 17 bases between them. This sequence originates from an adult who received the AZD1222 COVID-19 vaccine. Sample: peripheral blood, taken 28 days after the second AZD1222 dose. This chain connects TRBV29-1 to TRBJ2-3, with D possibly being TRBD1 (8 bases). The CDR3 nucleotides are TGCAGCGTAGCACAGGGGGGGCGAGCAGATACGCAGTATTTT. Translating gives CSVAQGGRADTQYF.